These T cell receptor beta chains were read from a single sample in a study of vaccination effects on CD4 cells after COVID-19. The table came from immunoSEQ multiplex PCR; TCRdb's copy has only in-frame clones and leaves some out. Here the sample spans about 55,000 clones, roughly two thirds being singletons. Their antigens are not known. The sequencing used CD4+ T cells from PBMCs cultured with SARS-CoV-2 spike peptides, collected before COVID-19 vaccination. Source of these receptors: a human donor who received a COVID-19 vaccine. CDR3s include the opening cysteine and the closing phenylalanine or tryptophan. The order of the fields is clone size, D gene, J gene, V gene, CDR3 DNA, CDR3 protein. The D gene is left open where the match is weak. Clone sizes are given selectively: once, few, many, or a class where the clone is expanded.

abundance: once; d_gene: .; j_gene: TRBJ1-5; v_gene: TRBV2; CDR3nt: TGTGCCAGCAGTGAACGAGGGCCGAGGTCTCAGCCCCAGCATTTT; CDR3aa: CASSERGPRSQPQHF
abundance: .; d_gene: .; j_gene: TRBJ2-5; v_gene: TRBV11-2; CDR3nt: TGTGCCAGCAGCCCCGGTGCGATTGAGACCCAGTACTTC; CDR3aa: CASSPGAIETQYF
abundance: .; d_gene: .; j_gene: TRBJ1-2; v_gene: TRBV25-1; CDR3nt: TGTGCCAGCAGTGAAAAGACGTTCAACTATGGCTACACCTTC; CDR3aa: CASSEKTFNYGYTF
abundance: .; d_gene: .; j_gene: TRBJ1-4; v_gene: TRBV5-4; CDR3nt: TGTGCCAGCAGCGTGGGCGGGGGCGGCGATGAAAAACTGTTTTTT; CDR3aa: CASSVGGGGDEKLFF
abundance: .; d_gene: .; j_gene: TRBJ1-1; v_gene: TRBV6-4; CDR3nt: TGTGCCAGCAGTGTAAACTCGAACACTGAAGCTTTCTTT; CDR3aa: CASSVNSNTEAFF
abundance: once; d_gene: .; j_gene: TRBJ1-1; v_gene: TRBV30; CDR3nt: TGTGCCTGGAGCGGTACACCGGTCGGTGAAGCTTTCTTT; CDR3aa: CAWSGTPVGEAFF
abundance: few; d_gene: .; j_gene: TRBJ2-7; v_gene: TRBV2; CDR3nt: TGTGCCAGCAGTGCGCCAGGGATTAACGAGCAGTACTTC; CDR3aa: CASSAPGINEQYF
abundance: .; d_gene: .; j_gene: TRBJ2-7; v_gene: TRBV11-3; CDR3nt: TGTGCCAGCAGCTTACCGGGGCGGTCCTACGAGCAGTACTTC; CDR3aa: CASSLPGRSYEQYF
abundance: few; d_gene: .; j_gene: TRBJ2-5; v_gene: TRBV5-1; CDR3nt: TGCGCCAGCAGCTTGGTAGGGGGAGAGACCCAGTACTTC; CDR3aa: CASSLVGGETQYF
abundance: few; d_gene: .; j_gene: TRBJ1-2; v_gene: TRBV3-1/TRBV3-2; CDR3nt: TGTGCCAGCAGCCAAGGGTTAGGGGATGGCTACACCTTC; CDR3aa: CASSQGLGDGYTF
abundance: .; d_gene: .; j_gene: TRBJ1-2; v_gene: TRBV5-1; CDR3nt: TGCGCCAGCAGCTTGGGCGGTGGGAACTATGGCTACACCTTC; CDR3aa: CASSLGGGNYGYTF
abundance: .; d_gene: .; j_gene: TRBJ2-1; v_gene: TRBV6-1; CDR3nt: TGTGCCAGCAGTGAAACAGGAAAGAGAAGTGAGCAGTTCTTC; CDR3aa: CASSETGKRSEQFF
abundance: .; d_gene: .; j_gene: TRBJ2-7; v_gene: TRBV28; CDR3nt: TGTGCCAGCAGTTTAGATCAGGTGGCCTACGAGCAGTACTTC; CDR3aa: CASSLDQVAYEQYF
abundance: once; d_gene: .; j_gene: TRBJ1-2; v_gene: TRBV7-9; CDR3nt: TGTGCCAGCAGCTTAGCGCTAACAGGGAAGTTCGACTACACCTTC; CDR3aa: CASSLALTGKFDYTF
abundance: .; d_gene: .; j_gene: TRBJ1-4; v_gene: TRBV3-1/TRBV3-2; CDR3nt: TGTGCCAGCAGCCAAGAGAGGGTAACTAATGAAAAACTGTTTTTT; CDR3aa: CASSQERVTNEKLFF
abundance: .; d_gene: .; j_gene: TRBJ1-1; v_gene: TRBV4-2; CDR3nt: TGTGCCAGCAGCCAAGATCCTCAGGGGCTTAACACTGAAGCTTTCTTT; CDR3aa: CASSQDPQGLNTEAFF
abundance: once; d_gene: .; j_gene: TRBJ1-5; v_gene: TRBV2; CDR3nt: TGTGCCAGCAGTCCAAGTTATAGCAATCAGCCCCAGCATTTT; CDR3aa: CASSPSYSNQPQHF
abundance: .; d_gene: .; j_gene: TRBJ1-2; v_gene: TRBV29-1; CDR3nt: TGCAGCGTAGTAACCAAGCGTGGAATACGGGGGGGCTACACCTTC; CDR3aa: CSVVTKRGIRGGYTF
abundance: .; d_gene: TRBD1; j_gene: TRBJ2-7; v_gene: TRBV7-2; CDR3nt: TGTGCCAGCAGCCCATGGGGGACAGGCTCCTACGAGCAGTACTTC; CDR3aa: CASSPWGTGSYEQYF
abundance: .; d_gene: .; j_gene: TRBJ1-3; v_gene: TRBV4-2; CDR3nt: TGTGCCAGCAGCCAACGGACCGCAAACACCATATATTTT; CDR3aa: CASSQRTANTIYF
abundance: once; d_gene: .; j_gene: TRBJ1-6; v_gene: TRBV4-3; CDR3nt: TGCGCCAGCAGCCCCGGGTCCGAAGGTTTCTTTGAGGATAATTCACCCCTCCACTTT; CDR3aa: CASSPGSEGFFEDNSPLHF
abundance: few; d_gene: .; j_gene: TRBJ2-7; v_gene: TRBV6-1; CDR3nt: TGTGCCAGCAGTGAACAGTCGAGAGCCTCCTACGAGCAGTACTTC; CDR3aa: CASSEQSRASYEQYF
abundance: once; d_gene: .; j_gene: TRBJ1-5; v_gene: TRBV10-3; CDR3nt: TGTGCCATCAGTAAGATGATTAGCAATCAGCCCCAGCATTTT; CDR3aa: CAISKMISNQPQHF
abundance: .; d_gene: TRBD2; j_gene: TRBJ2-5; v_gene: TRBV7-9; CDR3nt: TGTGCCAGCAGGTCTAGCGGGGGGAAACAAGAGACCCAGTACTTC; CDR3aa: CASRSSGGKQETQYF
abundance: .; d_gene: TRBD1; j_gene: TRBJ2-1; v_gene: TRBV19; CDR3nt: TGTGCCAGTACCAGGGGGCTTTCCCTGTACAATGAGCAGTTCTTC; CDR3aa: CASTRGLSLYNEQFF
abundance: .; d_gene: TRBD2; j_gene: TRBJ2-3; v_gene: TRBV9; CDR3nt: TGTGCCAGCAGCGTAGATCCGGGGGGAAGAACGACTAGCACAGATACGCAGTATTTT; CDR3aa: CASSVDPGGRTTSTDTQYF
abundance: .; d_gene: .; j_gene: TRBJ1-4; v_gene: TRBV28; CDR3nt: TGTGCCAGCAGTCCCCCCCAGTGGGAAAAACTGTTTTTT; CDR3aa: CASSPPQWEKLFF
abundance: .; d_gene: .; j_gene: TRBJ2-5; v_gene: TRBV30; CDR3nt: TGTGCCTGGACCACAATCCGGGTTTACGGGGGTAATTTTGGAGAGACCCAGTACTTC; CDR3aa: CAWTTIRVYGGNFGETQYF
abundance: .; d_gene: .; j_gene: TRBJ1-1; v_gene: TRBV19; CDR3nt: TGTGCCAGTAGTATAGAAGGGGGTCGGACTGAAGCTTTCTTT; CDR3aa: CASSIEGGRTEAFF
abundance: .; d_gene: .; j_gene: TRBJ2-3; v_gene: TRBV10-3; CDR3nt: TGTGCCATCAGTGAGTCGGGGGGCTTCACAGATACGCAGTATTTT; CDR3aa: CAISESGGFTDTQYF
abundance: .; d_gene: TRBD1; j_gene: TRBJ1-4; v_gene: TRBV5-1; CDR3nt: TGCGCCAGCAGCGCGGACAGGGCTAATGAAAAACTGTTTTTT; CDR3aa: CASSADRANEKLFF